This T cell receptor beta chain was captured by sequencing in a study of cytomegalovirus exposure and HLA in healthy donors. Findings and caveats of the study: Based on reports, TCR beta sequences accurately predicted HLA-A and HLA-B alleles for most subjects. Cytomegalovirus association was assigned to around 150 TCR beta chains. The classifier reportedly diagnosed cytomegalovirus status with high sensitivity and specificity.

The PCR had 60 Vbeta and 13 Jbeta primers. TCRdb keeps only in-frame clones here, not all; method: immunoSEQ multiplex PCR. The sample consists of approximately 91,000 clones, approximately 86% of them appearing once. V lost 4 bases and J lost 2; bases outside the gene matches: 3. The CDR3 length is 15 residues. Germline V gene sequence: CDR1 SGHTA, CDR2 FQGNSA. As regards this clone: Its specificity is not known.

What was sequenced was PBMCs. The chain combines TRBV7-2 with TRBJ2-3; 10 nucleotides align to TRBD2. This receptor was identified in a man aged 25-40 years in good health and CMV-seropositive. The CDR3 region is CASSSLAGYTDTQYF. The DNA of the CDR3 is TGTGCCAGCAGCTCACTAGCGGGGTACACAGATACGCAGTATTTT.